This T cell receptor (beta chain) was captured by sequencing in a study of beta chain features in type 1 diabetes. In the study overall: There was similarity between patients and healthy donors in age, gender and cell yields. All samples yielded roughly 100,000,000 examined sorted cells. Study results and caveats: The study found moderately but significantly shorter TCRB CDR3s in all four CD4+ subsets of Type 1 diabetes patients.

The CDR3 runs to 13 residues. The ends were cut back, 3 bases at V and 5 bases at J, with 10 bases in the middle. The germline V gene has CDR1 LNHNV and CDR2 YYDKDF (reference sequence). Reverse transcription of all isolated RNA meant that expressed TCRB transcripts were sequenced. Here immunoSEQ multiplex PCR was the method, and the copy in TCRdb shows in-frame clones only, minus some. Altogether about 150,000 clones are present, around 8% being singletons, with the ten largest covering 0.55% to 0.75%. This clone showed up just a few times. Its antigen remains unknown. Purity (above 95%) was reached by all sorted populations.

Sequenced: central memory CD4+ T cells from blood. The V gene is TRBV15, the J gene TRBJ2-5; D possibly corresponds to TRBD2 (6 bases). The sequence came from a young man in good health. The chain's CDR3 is CATSSHRGETQYF. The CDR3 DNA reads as TGTGCCACCAGCAGCCACCGGGGGGAGACCCAGTACTTC.